The 28 T cell receptor beta chains listed next were all sequenced from one sample in a study of cytomegalovirus exposure and HLA in healthy donors. The PCR ran on 60 Vbeta and 13 Jbeta primers. The assay was immunoSEQ multiplex PCR, and TCRdb's table has in-frame clones only and misses some. The sample includes approximately 170,000 clones, 75% to 90% seen only once; the top ten take more than 1%. Sequencing was done on a sample of PBMCs. These receptors all stem from a boy between 2 and 15 years old in good health and CMV-seronegative.

The chain couples TRBV11-2 to TRBJ2-3; 10 bases agree with TRBD2. Germline trimming cut 3 bases from V and 6 bases from J; bases unmatched to any gene: 12. CDR3 length: 17 amino acids. CDR1 is SGHAT and CDR2 is FQNNGV in the germline V gene. This CDR3 reads CASSFLLAGVGADTQYF. CDR3 nucleotide sequence: TGTGCCAGCAGCTTCCTTCTAGCGGGAGTCGGGGCGGATACGCAGTATTTT. Full variable domain (rest looked up from reference TRBV11-2 and TRBJ2-3): EAGVAQSPRYKIIEKRQSVAFWCNPISGHATLYWYQQILGQGPKLLIQFQNNGVVDDSQLPKDRFSAERLKGVDSTLKIQPAKLEDSAVYLCASSFLLAGVGADTQYFGPGTRLTVL.

The chain recombines TRBV28 with TRBJ1-5, with 7 bases that match TRBD1. Unmatched junction bases numbered 6, after V lost 2 bases and J lost 5 bases. This CDR3 has 15 residues. The germline V gene encodes CDR1 MDHEN and CDR2 SYDVKM. The CDR3 DNA sequence: TGTGCCAGCAGTTTAGCGGGAGGGGGCTATCAGCCCCAGCATTTT. It yields the protein CASSLAGGGYQPQHF.

The sample holds one count of this clone. At one of its ends the junction is not consistent with the germline gene, which may arise from a read error. J is TRBJ1-2 and V is TRBV7-2, with D hard to call. The CDR3 is made up of 14 amino acids. Germline CDR1 is SGHTA and CDR2 is FQGNSA. This CDR3 is CASSLDRQASPSRF. Written as DNA, the CDR3 is TGTGCCAGCAGCTTAGATAGACAAGCCTCCCCCTCCCGCTTC.

The chain has TRBV9 and TRBJ1-3, with 9 bases that match TRBD1. With 5 bases clipped from V and 3 bases from J, the junction kept 6 bases outside the gene matches. Per germline, CDR1 SGDLS and CDR2 YYNGEE. The CDR3 runs 15 residues. The CDR3 sequence is CASSPPGQGGNTIYF. CDR3 nucleotides: TGTGCCAGCAGTCCACCGGGACAGGGTGGAAACACCATATATTTT. The variable domain in full, completed from reference TRBV9 and TRBJ1-3, reads DSGVTQTPKHLITATGQRVTLRCSPRSGDLSVYWYQQSLDQGLQFLIQYYNGEERAKGNILERFSAQQFPDLHSELNLSSLELGDSALYFCASSPPGQGGNTIYFGEGSWLTVV.

V gene TRBV6-1 combines with J gene TRBJ1-1, with 7 nucleotides matching TRBD1. V trimming: 7 bases; J trimming: 8 bases; junction bases outside the gene matches: 4. Germline lookup yields CDR1 MNHNS and CDR2 SASEGT. The CDR3 sequence is 11 residues long. In DNA, the CDR3 is TGTGCCAGCACACAGGGGCGCGAAGCTTTCTTT. This gives the protein CASTQGREAFF.

This clone was observed a few times. V is TRBV30 and J is TRBJ1-2; TRBD1 matches 7 bases. The V segment lost 5 bases and the J segment 8 bases; nucleotides outside the gene matches: 14. CDR3 size: 14 residues. Looked up from germline, CDR1 is GTSNPN and CDR2 is SVGIG (reference sequence). The CDR3 nucleotides are TGTGCCTGGTCTTTCAGGGGGTACATAGGCGGCTACACCTTC. Its translation: CAWSFRGYIGGYTF.

The genes are TRBV5-1 and TRBJ1-3, with 7 bases lining up with TRBD1. The trim removed 5 bases at V and 5 bases at J, leaving 4 bases unmatched. Germline V gene sequence: CDR1 SGHRS, CDR2 YFSETQ. This CDR3 spans 13 amino acids. The CDR3 region is CASSSGQRNTIYF. For the CDR3, the DNA is TGCGCCAGCAGTTCGGGACAGCGAAACACCATATATTTT.

This clone was detected only a few times. The chain is built from TRBV6-6 and TRBJ2-1, with D possibly being TRBD2 (6 bases). The CDR3 has 15 amino acids. V lost 2 bases, J lost 5 bases, and 13 bases lay in between. Germline V CDR1 and CDR2: MNHNY, SVGAGI (reference sequence). The CDR3 region is CASSYLGLQNNEQFF. CDR3 bases: TGTGCCAGCAGTTACCTGGGACTCCAAAACAATGAGCAGTTCTTC.

This chain joins TRBV12-5 and TRBJ1-1, with 7 bases lining up with TRBD1. Looked up from germline, CDR1 is LGHNT and CDR2 is FRNRAP. The CDR3 spans 14 residues. The junction had 3 bases not matched to a gene; V was cut back by 2 bases and J by 3 bases. The DNA for the CDR3 is TGTGCTAGTGGTTTGAAGGGGGCAGACACTGAAGCTTTCTTT. It encodes CASGLKGADTEAFF.

This chain uses TRBV7-3 with TRBJ2-3; D is perhaps TRBD2 (5 bases). This CDR3 comprises 13 residues. V was trimmed by 4 bases and J by 4 bases, leaving 9 bases between them. Germline CDR1 reads SGHTA; CDR2 reads FQGTGA. CDR3 loop: CASSSTGADTQYF. The CDR3 DNA reads as TGTGCCAGCAGCTCGACCGGGGCAGATACGCAGTATTTT.

This rearrangement joins TRBV9 to TRBJ2-1; TRBD2 aligns across 8 bases. Germline V gene data show CDR1 as SGDLS and CDR2 as YYNGEE. The J segment lost 6 bases and the V segment lost 1 base, leaving 6 bases of the junction unmatched. The CDR3 runs to 15 residues. The CDR3 here is CASSVSTSAGNEQFF. The CDR3 DNA sequence: TGTGCCAGCAGCGTATCGACTAGCGCCGGCAATGAGCAGTTCTTC.

The chain recombines TRBV30 with TRBJ1-1; D uncertain. With 3 bases removed from V and 0 bases from J, the gap between germline ends came to 8 bases. The CDR3 is 13 residues long. The germline CDR1 and CDR2 sequences are GTSNPN and SVGIG (reference sequence). The CDR3 loop reads CAWRQFMNTEAFF. DNA of the CDR3: TGTGCCTGGAGACAGTTCATGAACACTGAAGCTTTCTTT.

The rearrangement joins TRBV27 to TRBJ2-1; TRBD2 matches at 9 bases. The CDR3 covers 15 residues. Germline trimming cut 5 bases from V and 7 bases from J; bases unmatched to any gene: 9. From germline, CDR1 is MNHEY and CDR2 SMNVEV (reference sequence). CDR3 sequence: CASSPLAGIGNEQFF. The CDR3 DNA sequence: TGTGCCAGCAGTCCTCTAGCGGGGATAGGGAATGAGCAGTTCTTC.

The chain is built from TRBV5-1 and TRBJ1-2; 10 bases align to TRBD1. V lost 1 base to trimming and J lost 1 base; unmatched junction nucleotides: 1. CDR1 SGHRS and CDR2 YFSETQ come from the germline V gene. CDR3 length equals 15 residues. The CDR3 DNA reads TGCGCCAGCAGCTTGAGGACAGGGGGTAACTATGGCTACACCTTC. Its translation is CASSLRTGGNYGYTF.

This clone was found a few times. The chain combines TRBV5-1 with TRBJ1-3; possible D gene TRBD1, 5 bases. With 0 bases removed from V and 0 bases from J, the gap between germline ends came to 10 bases. Germline V lookup: CDR1 SGHRS, CDR2 YFSETQ. The CDR3 is 16 residues long. CDR3 loop: CASSLGGVHSGNTIYF. In DNA form, the CDR3 reads TGCGCCAGCAGCTTGGGGGGCGTTCACTCTGGAAACACCATATATTTT.

The genes are TRBV4-2 and TRBJ2-7; D is unresolved. The CDR3 extends over 13 amino acids. Trimming took 0 bases from V and 2 from J, leaving 5 bases between them. Germline values: CDR1 LGHNA, CDR2 YNFKEQ. The CDR3 DNA is TGTGCCAGCAGCCAAGATAGTACCTACGAGCAGTACTTC. It codes for CASSQDSTYEQYF.

The genes are TRBV19 and TRBJ2-1; 10 bases agree with TRBD1. This CDR3 spans 15 amino acids. The V and J ends lost 2 bases and 6 bases, in that order; junction bases with no gene match: 4. The V gene's germline CDR1 is LNHDA and CDR2 SQIVND (reference sequence). CDR3 nucleotides: TGTGCCAGTAGTATAACTTGGACAGGGGGCAATGAGCAGTTCTTC. It yields the protein CASSITWTGGNEQFF.

The genes are TRBV13 and TRBJ2-1; D might be TRBD2 (6 bases). This CDR3 spans 14 amino acids. CDR1 is PRHDT and CDR2 is FYEKMQ in the germline V gene (reference sequence). The V and J ends lost 5 bases and 6 bases respectively, with 14 bases between them. In DNA form, the CDR3 reads TGTGCCAGCAGCGTTAGCGGAGGTTTCAATGAGCAGTTCTTC. Amino acid sequence: CASSVSGGFNEQFF.

CDR3 loop: CASSLTGVIGRAGELFF. The CDR3 bases are TGCGCCAGCAGCCTGACAGGGGTCATCGGTAGGGCCGGGGAGCTGTTTTTT. This chain connects TRBV5-1 to TRBJ2-2, with TRBD1 matching 8 bases. J lost 6 bases, V lost 4 bases, and 14 bases had no gene match. The germline gives CDR1 SGHRS, CDR2 YFSETQ. CDR3 length: 17 residues. The full variable domain, its missing parts supplied by reference TRBV5-1 and TRBJ2-2, is KAGVTQTPRYLIKTRGQQVTLSCSPISGHRSVSWYQQTPGQGLQFLFEYFSETQRNKGNFPGRFSGRQFSNSRSEMNVSTLELGDSALYLCASSLTGVIGRAGELFFGEGSRLTVL.

The CDR3 DNA follows: TGTGCCAGCAGCTTGGCGGTCACAGATACGCAGTATTTT. It yields the protein CASSLAVTDTQYF. J is TRBJ2-3 and V is TRBV5-6; D call uncertain. The V end was cut by 0 bases, the J end by 2 bases, with 4 bases between. CDR1 and CDR2 (germline): SGHDT, YYEEEE. The CDR3 contains 13 residues.

The chain links TRBV6-5 to TRBJ1-4; tentative D call: TRBD1 (5 bases). This CDR3 region has 16 residues. The V gene lost 0 bases and the J gene lost 5 bases, with 13 bases spanning the gap. Germline values: CDR1 MNHEY, CDR2 SVGAGI. CDR3 in amino acids: CASSYSARGGNEKLFF. In nucleotides, the CDR3 is TGTGCCAGCAGTTACTCGGCAAGGGGAGGAAATGAAAAACTGTTTTTT.

This rearrangement joins TRBV5-1 to TRBJ2-1; 11 bases are a match to TRBD2. From germline, CDR1 is SGHRS and CDR2 YFSETQ. Trimming cost V 9 bases and J 5 bases; bases outside gene matches: 10. This CDR3 has 15 amino acids. CDR3 DNA sequence: TGCGCCACCCGTCAGGGACTAGCGGACAACAATGAGCAGTTCTTC. This sequence encodes CATRQGLADNNEQFF. Filled out from reference TRBV5-1 and TRBJ2-1, the complete variable domain reads KAGVTQTPRYLIKTRGQQVTLSCSPISGHRSVSWYQQTPGQGLQFLFEYFSETQRNKGNFPGRFSGRQFSNSRSEMNVSTLELGDSALYLCATRQGLADNNEQFFGPGTRLTVL.

This clone came up a few times. V and J are TRBV7-3 and TRBJ2-5; TRBD2 aligns across 9 bases. The DNA end is a closer match to TRBJ2-7, so the J assignment may be wrong. The CDR3 has 13 amino acids. The germline gives CDR1 SGHTA, CDR2 FQGTGA. The CDR3 DNA reads TGTGCCAGCAGCTCGGGACTAGCTGACGAGCAGTACTTC. Amino acid sequence: CASSSGLADEQYF.

The chain links TRBV9 to TRBJ1-5, with TRBD1 matching over 9 bases. The CDR3 is 14 amino acids. Germline assignment: CDR1 SGDLS and CDR2 YYNGEE. V was pared by 4 bases and J by 10 bases, with 9 bases of the junction left unmatched. The CDR3 is CASSPAGQGFPQHF. The DNA for the CDR3 is TGTGCCAGCAGCCCCGCGGGACAGGGCTTCCCCCAGCATTTT.

The chain employs TRBV6-6 and TRBJ2-5; D gene ambiguous. CDR1 is MNHNY and CDR2 is SVGAGI in the germline V gene (reference sequence). CDR3 length: 15 amino acids. With 3 bases removed from V and 5 bases from J, the gap between germline ends came to 16 bases. The DNA of the CDR3 is TGTGCCAGCAGTTATGAGGATAGATCCCCGGAGACCCAGTACTTC. Translated, it gives CASSYEDRSPETQYF.

Concerning this clone: The junction departs from germline at one end; a sequencing error may be responsible. The rearrangement joins TRBV7-9 to TRBJ1-6, with 10 bases lining up with TRBD1. Looked up from germline, CDR1 is SEHNR and CDR2 is FQNEAQ (reference sequence). This CDR3 region has 18 residues. CDR3 sequence reads: CSSSFTGTGEDYNSPLHF. The CDR3 DNA reads TGTTCCAGCAGCTTCACCGGGACAGGGGAGGACTATAATTCACCCCTCCACTTT.

The V gene is TRBV5-1, the J gene TRBJ1-2; tentative D call: TRBD1 (6 bases). In germline, CDR1 is SGHRS, CDR2 YFSETQ. The V end lost 10 bases, the J end lost 8 bases, and 21 bases lay between the germline ends. The CDR3 runs to 13 residues. CDR3 protein: CASSLTGSDGYTF. Here the CDR3 DNA reads TGCGCCTCCTCACTAACAGGGTCGGACGGCTACACCTTC. The full variable domain, completed using reference TRBV5-1 and TRBJ1-2, is KAGVTQTPRYLIKTRGQQVTLSCSPISGHRSVSWYQQTPGQGLQFLFEYFSETQRNKGNFPGRFSGRQFSNSRSEMNVSTLELGDSALYLCASSLTGSDGYTFGSGTRLTVV.

The J gene is TRBJ2-7, the V gene TRBV5-8; D is unclear. Per germline, CDR1 SGHTS and CDR2 YDEGEE. Trimming cost V 2 bases and J 0 bases, with 6 bases left between them. The CDR3 spans 13 residues. DNA of the CDR3: TGTGCCAGCAGCTTTGTGAGCTCCTACGAGCAGTACTTC. Translation: CASSFVSSYEQYF.